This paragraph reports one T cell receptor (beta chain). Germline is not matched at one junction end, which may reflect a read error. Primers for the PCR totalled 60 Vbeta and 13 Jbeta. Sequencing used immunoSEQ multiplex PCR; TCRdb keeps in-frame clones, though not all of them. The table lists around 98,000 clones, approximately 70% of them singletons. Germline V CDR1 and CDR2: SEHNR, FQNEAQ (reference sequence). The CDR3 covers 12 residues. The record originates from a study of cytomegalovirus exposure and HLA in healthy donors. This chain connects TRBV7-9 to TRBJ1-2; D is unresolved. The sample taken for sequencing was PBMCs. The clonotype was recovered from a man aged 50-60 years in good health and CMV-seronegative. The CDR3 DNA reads TGTTCCAGCAGCTTGCAACAATATGGCTACACCTTC. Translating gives CSSSLQQYGYTF.